This T cell receptor (beta chain) was retrieved from a study of shared clonotypes between healthy human individuals. About this clone: Its antigen is currently unknown.

The CDR3 length is 13 residues. Germline loops: CDR1 MDHEN, CDR2 SYDVKM. The V gene lost 6 bases and the J gene lost 5 bases, with 13 bases spanning the gap. Clones were sequenced by immunoSEQ multiplex PCR, and TCRdb holds only the in-frame ones, with some missing. The sample contains roughly 1,000,000 clones, more than 75% of which appear only once. General study findings and limits: Shared clonotypes across all four donors exceeded non-shared ones in generation probability.

The sequencing sample was made of memory CD4+ T cells from PBMCs. Subset noted: CD45RA-negative fraction. This chain uses TRBV28 with TRBJ1-2; D unclear. This clonotype was obtained from a man between 18 and 35 years old in good health. Some clones in this sample may be carry-over from other donors' samples. The CDR3 loop reads CASSFSEGYGYTF. CDR3 DNA: TGTGCCAGCAGCTTCAGCGAGGGTTATGGCTACACCTTC.